The T cell receptor beta chain described here comes from a study of blood T cells in healthy people across ages. Researchers collected approximately 9.5 milliliters of peripheral blood from every single donor. Unmatched junction bases numbered 8, after V lost 1 base and J lost 5 bases. CDR1 SGHTA and CDR2 FQGNSA come from the germline V gene. The CDR3 length is 16 residues. PCR was performed a second time for about 6 to 12 cycles using a sample-barcoded 5' primer and a J-beta primer mix. TCRdb processed the 5' RACE reads anew with MiXCR; each CDR3 protein has one entry. This sample carries 550,000 to 800,000 distinct CDR3 sequences, under 25% of them seen once, and the ten largest clones take more than 3%.

The sequence was collected from an older man in good health. The chain couples TRBV7-2 to TRBJ2-5; 9 bases fit TRBD2. Sequencing used blood. CDR3 nucleotides: TGTGCCAGCAGCTTAGGAGGGCTAGCGGGATTGGAGACCCAGTACTTC. It specifies CASSLGGLAGLETQYF.